Below, 23 T cell receptor beta chains from the same sample are listed, as sequenced in a study of blood T cells in healthy people across ages. A J-beta primer mix and a sample-barcoded 5' primer were used in a second PCR of roughly 6 to 11 cycles. TCRdb reanalysed the 5' RACE reads using MiXCR and keeps one entry per CDR3 protein. There are fewer than 2,000,000 distinct CDR3 sequences in the sample; about 39% occur only once, and more than 20% lies in the top ten. Sequences were obtained from blood. Source of these receptors: a human donor in good health.

This clonotype has just a few counts. This sequence joins TRBV28 and TRBJ2-7, with 8 bases lining up with TRBD1. V dropped 3 bases and J dropped 3; count of bases not matched to a gene: 7. This CDR3 has 15 amino acids. Per the germline V gene, CDR1 is MDHEN and CDR2 is SYDVKM. The CDR3, as DNA: TGTGCCAGCAGTTTCGAGGGACAGGCGATCTACGAGCAGTACTTC. The encoded protein is CASSFEGQAIYEQYF.

This chain uses TRBV7-9 with TRBJ2-4; D is perhaps TRBD1 (6 bases). CDR1 is SEHNR, CDR2 FQNEAQ, per germline (reference sequence). CDR3 length equals 15 residues. V was clipped by 5 bases and J by 7 bases, with 18 bases between them. The CDR3 DNA sequence: TGTGCCAGCAGCATTTTGCCTGGACAGATCAACATTCAGTACTTC. Its protein is CASSILPGQINIQYF.

The CDR3: CASSLPGDIYEQYF. The CDR3 DNA sequence: TGTGCCAGCAGTTTACCGGGGGACATCTACGAGCAGTACTTC. The J gene is TRBJ2-4, the V gene TRBV28, with D perhaps assigned TRBD1 or TRBD2 (6 bases each). Gene TRBJ2-7 matches the end of the DNA better, so the J call may be wrong. Germline assignment: CDR1 MDHEN and CDR2 SYDVKM. The CDR3 is 14 residues long.

The V call is TRBV7-9, the J call TRBJ2-5; D perhaps matches TRBD2 (5 bases). The CDR3 spans 13 residues. Between the trimmed V and J ends, which lost 7 bases and 7 bases, there was a span of 16 bases. Germline assignment: CDR1 SEHNR and CDR2 FQNEAQ (reference sequence). The CDR3 DNA is TGTGCCAGCACCCCAACCGCCGGAGGGACCCAGTACTTC. Protein sequence: CASTPTAGGTQYF. The variable domain in full, completed from reference TRBV7-9 and TRBJ2-5, reads DTGVSQNPRHKITKRGQNVTFRCDPISEHNRLYWYRQTLGQGPEFLTYFQNEAQLEKSRLLSDRFSAERPKGSFSTLEIQRTEQGDSAMYLCASTPTAGGTQYFGPGTRLLVL.

The rearrangement joins TRBV7-2 to TRBJ1-2, with D possibly matching TRBD1 (6 bases). V lost 2 bases and J 2 bases, leaving 9 bases between the germline ends. Germline V gene data show CDR1 as SGHTA and CDR2 as FQGNSA. The CDR3 contains 14 residues. CDR3 sequence reads: CASSLRGHNYGYTF. CDR3 in DNA: TGTGCCAGCAGCTTAAGGGGACACAACTATGGCTACACCTTC.

The chain has TRBV5-1 and TRBJ2-1; TRBD2 matches 7 bases. V shed 0 bases and J 5 bases; nucleotides not matched to a gene: 5. CDR3 size: 15 residues. In germline, CDR1 is SGHRS, CDR2 YFSETQ. The CDR3: CASSLGGGANNEQFF. DNA for the CDR3: TGCGCCAGCAGCTTGGGCGGGGGAGCGAACAATGAGCAGTTCTTC.

The CDR3 spells CATPPAGAYEQYF. DNA of the CDR3: TGTGCCACCCCGCCTGCGGGGGCCTACGAGCAGTACTTC. The chain joins TRBV6-5 to TRBJ2-7, with 7 bases fitting TRBD2. CDR3 length equals 13 residues. The V gene's germline CDR1 is MNHEY and CDR2 SVGAGI. The trim removed 10 bases at V and 2 bases at J, leaving 8 bases unmatched.

This clonotype was picked up a small number of times. This sequence joins TRBV10-2 and TRBJ1-2, with D perhaps matching TRBD1 (5 bases). Germline V gene sequence: CDR1 WSHSY, CDR2 SAAADI. CDR3 size: 14 residues. Deletions cut 4 bases from V and 4 bases from J, with 13 bases between. The CDR3 reads CASSATGGPYGYTF. In DNA, the CDR3 is TGCGCCAGCAGTGCTACCGGGGGTCCCTATGGCTACACCTTC.

Details on this clonotype: Its ends do not fully match the called genes, so a read error is possible. The gene calls are TRBV28 and TRBJ2-6; 8 bases line up with TRBD2. The CDR3 is 16 amino acids. Germline V gives CDR1 MDHEN, CDR2 SYDVKM. CDR3 protein: CASTNAGGSGADVLTF. The CDR3, as DNA: TGTGCCAGCACAAACGCGGGGGGCTCTGGGGCCGACGTCCTGACTTTC.

The chain employs TRBV5-1 and TRBJ2-1, with TRBD1 identical over 12 bases. The CDR3 contains 16 residues. The V segment lost 0 bases and the J segment 7 bases; nucleotides outside the gene matches: 5. CDR1 and CDR2 from the germline V gene are SGHRS and YFSETQ. The CDR3 nucleotides are TGCGCCAGCAGCTTGGAAGGGACAGGGGGCGGGAATGAGCAGTTCTTC. This gives the protein CASSLEGTGGGNEQFF.

The chain joins TRBV18 to TRBJ2-3; D not resolved. The CDR3 runs to 13 residues. V lost 2 bases and J lost 5, with 8 bases in between. Germline V gene data show CDR1 as KGHSH and CDR2 as LQKENI. As DNA, the CDR3 is TGTGCCAGCTCACCATTGATCATAGATACGCAGTATTTT. Translating gives CASSPLIIDTQYF.

The CDR3 coding sequence is TGTGCCAGCAGTCCAGGGGGGAGTTCACCCCTCCACTTT. Amino acids: CASSPGGSSPLHF. The V call is TRBV12-3 or TRBV12-4, the J call TRBJ1-6, with 7 bases that match TRBD1. Trimming cost V 5 bases and J 9 bases; bases outside gene matches: 4. CDR3 length: 13 residues.

The chain couples TRBV13 to TRBJ1-1, with D uncertain. This CDR3 spans 14 amino acids. V lost 4 bases and J lost 3, with 12 bases in between. Germline V gene sequence: CDR1 PRHDT, CDR2 FYEKMQ (reference sequence). The CDR3 sequence is CASSSGWPDTEAFF. CDR3 coding DNA: TGTGCCAGCAGCTCGGGGTGGCCTGACACTGAAGCTTTCTTT.

Comments on this clonotype: One end of the junction is discordant with germline, which a read error may explain. V is TRBV24-1 and J is TRBJ1-5; 9 bases agree with TRBD1. This CDR3 is built from 13 residues. The germline gives CDR1 KGHDR, CDR2 SFDVKD. Here the CDR3 reads CTTTGTGYQPQHF. The DNA for the CDR3 is TGTACCACCACTGGGACAGGGTACCAGCCCCAGCATTTT.

The rearrangement uses TRBV5-1 and TRBJ2-5; perhaps TRBD1 as D (6 bases). The V end lost 4 bases, the J end lost 0 bases, and 7 bases lay between the germline ends. Germline V gene data show CDR1 as SGHRS and CDR2 as YFSETQ. The CDR3 runs to 13 residues. The CDR3 spells CASSAGDQETQYF. CDR3 bases: TGCGCCAGCAGCGCAGGGGACCAAGAGACCCAGTACTTC.

The CDR3 DNA follows: TGCGCCAGCAGCTTAGGTCGGAGGTTGGAAGAGACCCAGTACTTC. Translation: CASSLGRRLEETQYF. V is TRBV5-1 and J is TRBJ2-5; a weak D match, TRBD2 (5 bases). Trimming pared 2 bases from V and 3 bases from J, leaving 14 bases between. The V gene's germline CDR1 is SGHRS and CDR2 YFSETQ. The CDR3 covers 15 residues.

The rearrangement uses TRBV7-9 and TRBJ1-1; D unclear. Per the germline V gene, CDR1 is SEHNR and CDR2 is FQNEAQ (reference sequence). V was trimmed by 8 bases and J by 4 bases, leaving 14 bases between them. CDR3 length: 13 residues. The CDR3 protein is CASATTYGTEAFF. CDR3 nucleotide sequence: TGTGCCAGCGCCACTACCTATGGCACTGAAGCTTTCTTT.

The chain employs TRBV28 and TRBJ2-3; 12 bases align to TRBD1. This CDR3 has 17 residues. Germline CDR1 reads MDHEN; CDR2 reads SYDVKM. V gave up 4 bases and J gave up 6 bases; unmatched junction bases: 11. CDR3 bases: TGTGCCAGCAGTTGGCCGGGACAGGGGGCAGGTAGGGATACGCAGTATTTT. It translates to CASSWPGQGAGRDTQYF.

Details on this clonotype: The conserved final phenylalanine or tryptophan is absent from the CDR3, which likely points to a read error. Here the CDR3 DNA reads TGCGCCAGCCGGTCCCGAAGAAAGACGACGGGGGGACCTTATGGCTACACCGTC. This encodes CASRSRRKTTGGPYGYTV. The chain is built from TRBV28 and TRBJ1-2; perhaps TRBD1 as D (5 bases). Germline-derived CDR1 and CDR2 are MDHEN and SYDVKM. The CDR3 contains 18 residues.

On this clonotype: The junction and the germline gene differ at one end; a read error may be behind it. The CDR3 coding sequence is TGTGCCAGCAGCTCGACCATTACCGACACAGATGCGCAGTATTTT. Protein: CASSSTITDTDAQYF. V is TRBV7-3 and J is TRBJ2-3, with unresolved D. The CDR3 consists of 15 residues. The germline CDR1 and CDR2 sequences are SGHTA and FQGTGA.

This clonotype was found a few times. The V gene is TRBV29-1, the J gene TRBJ2-3; D may match TRBD1 or TRBD2 (6 bases each). The V end was cut by 2 bases, the J end by 0 bases, with 15 bases between. The length of the CDR3 is 16 residues. Per germline, CDR1 SQVTM and CDR2 ANQGSEA. CDR3 amino acids: CSVEKGVAASTDTQYF. The CDR3 DNA follows: TGCAGCGTTGAAAAGGGGGTAGCGGCTAGCACAGATACGCAGTATTTT.

The rearrangement uses TRBV7-9 and TRBJ2-7; D might be TRBD1 (5 bases). The V gene lost 1 base and the J gene lost 3 bases, with 13 bases spanning the gap. CDR3 size: 15 residues. CDR1 is SEHNR, CDR2 FQNEAQ, per germline (reference sequence). CDR3 coding DNA: TGTGCCAGCAGCTTAGGTGAGACAGAAGACTACGAGCAGTACTTC. Its protein is CASSLGETEDYEQYF.

The chain couples TRBV27 to TRBJ1-1; 7 bases are shared with TRBD1. The junction had 11 bases not matched to a gene; V was cut back by 5 bases and J by 11 bases. The CDR3 extends over 13 amino acids. CDR1 MNHEY and CDR2 SMNVEV come from the germline V gene (reference sequence). The chain's CDR3 is CASSKGDRAKAFF. CDR3 sequence (DNA): TGTGCCAGCAGTAAAGGTGACAGGGCTAAGGCTTTCTTT.